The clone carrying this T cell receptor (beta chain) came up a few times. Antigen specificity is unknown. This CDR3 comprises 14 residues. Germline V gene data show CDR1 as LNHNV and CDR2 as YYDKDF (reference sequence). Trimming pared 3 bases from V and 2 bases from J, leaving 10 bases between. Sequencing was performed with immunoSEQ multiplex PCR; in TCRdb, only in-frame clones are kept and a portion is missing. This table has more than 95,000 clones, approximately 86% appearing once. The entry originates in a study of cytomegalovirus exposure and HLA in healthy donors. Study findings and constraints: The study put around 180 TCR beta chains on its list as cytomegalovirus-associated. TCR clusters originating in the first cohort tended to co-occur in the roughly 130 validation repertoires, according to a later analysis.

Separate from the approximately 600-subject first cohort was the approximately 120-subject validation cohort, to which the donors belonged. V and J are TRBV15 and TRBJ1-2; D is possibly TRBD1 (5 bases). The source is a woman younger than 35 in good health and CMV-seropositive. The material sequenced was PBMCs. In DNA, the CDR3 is TGTGCCACCAGCAGGATTACAGGAAACTATGGCTACACCTTC. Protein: CATSRITGNYGYTF.